The following is a T cell receptor beta chain sequence with its context. The specificity of this receptor is unknown. Base quality data are lacking; no much larger clone is found one base away. This record comes from a study of control samples from healthy donors and cancer patients (dated by TCRdb to the early 2020s). CDR3 length: 16 amino acids, cysteine to phenylalanine. Left in the record is the CDR3 DNA by itself, 48 bases read in frame from the first base. The germline V gene (reference sequence) specifies LNHDA as CDR1 and SQIVND as CDR2. V and J lose 5 bases and 4 bases, and a span of 18 bases separates them. Receptor libraries were prepared by the immunoSEQ multiplex PCR assay. TCRdb mirrors the immuneACCESS table, restricted to in-frame sequences. Some clones are absent from its copies; in checked studies, under half trace to an unresolved V gene, and the reason for the others is unknown. The sample table holds 100,000 to 150,000 clones, of which roughly 92% were seen once. The biggest ten clones account for around 6% of the sample.

Sequencing input: blood. The V gene is TRBV19 and the J gene is TRBJ1-5, with the D gene not confidently named. This clonotype was obtained from a man younger than 30 in good health. The base sequence is TGTGCCAGTAGTCCCGGGGAAAGGGCCCCGAATCAGCCCCAGCATTTT. Protein translation: CASSPGERAPNQPQHF. Full variable domain (CDR3 extended with the reference TRBV19 and TRBJ1-5 proteins): DGGITQSPKYLFRKEGQNVTLSCEQNLNHDAMYWYRQDPGQGLRLIYYSQIVNDFQKGDIAEGYSVSREKKESFPLTVTSAQKNPTAFYLCASSPGERAPNQPQHFGDGTRLSIL.